The entry that follows covers one T cell receptor beta chain sequence. Its antigen has not been determined. No base qualities exist here, and no much larger clone lies one base off it. This specimen belongs to a study of neurological immune-mediated disorders (dated 2019 in TCRdb). Describing the broader study: Peripheral blood TCR-beta repertoires from patients with HTLV-I-associated myelopathy (HAM/TSP), patients with multiple sclerosis, and healthy controls were compared in the study using UMI-based sequencing. Alongside PBMC samples, the set of more than 85 TCR-beta libraries contained longitudinal samples, technical triplicates, and paired CD4+ and CD8+ T-cell subsets that had been sorted. The cohort was made up of 68 subjects, consisting of about 14 HAM/TSP patients, 35 or so multiple sclerosis patients and about 20 healthy controls. Study-wide conclusions, independent of this receptor: TCR clonal expansion was highest in HAM/TSP patients and lowest in MS patients, with MS patients falling below even healthy controls. Across subjects, expanded clones never shared an identical CDR3 amino acid sequence, which suggests that the TCR-beta repertoires in every group were private.

Blood bank volunteers in Maryland, USA served as the healthy controls. For unsorted PBMC libraries, 2 million PBMCs were used after storage in RNAlater at -80 degrees C until RNA extraction. Peripheral blood was subjected to Ficoll-Hypaque density gradient centrifugation to isolate PBMCs, which were then cryopreserved in liquid nitrogen. cDNA was synthesized by template-switch 5'RACE using a primer with a 10-nucleotide random unique molecular identifier that tagged each TCR transcript. Every sequencing run covered 15-18 subjects and yielded more than 180 million TCR-beta sequences. The RNeasy kit was used to extract total RNA. Using the KAPA Real-time Library Amplification kit, TCR-beta VDJ regions were amplified with primers for the TCR constant region and the 5'RACE anchor. A first PCR added sample indexes and Illumina adaptors, after which a second PCR increased the library yield. After purification with Ampure beads, the TCR product of roughly 650 bp was size-selected on a 2% E-gel SizeSelection system. Before pooling, libraries had their quality checked on a Bioanalyzer, their concentration measured with Qubit, and their quantity determined with the Kapa Library Quantification kit. An Illumina HiSeq 2500 sequenced the libraries paired-end 2 x 150 bp. To increase sequence diversity, about 23-32% phiX was spiked into each library pool. In the original analysis: The UMI-based MiGEC pipeline processed quality-filtered reads and removed over 80% of raw TCR sequences during error correction. IMGT germline references were used for alignment of VDJ genes, and clonotypes were defined by a unique CDR3 amino acid sequence together with V-J genes. Clonal expansion, Shannon diversity and CDR3 relatedness (CalcPairwiseDistances, ClusterSamples) were evaluated with VDJtools, and phylogenetic trees were built with CLCbio workbench. Clones with at least 8 unique UMIs were defined as expanded, with this threshold being based on coefficient-of-variation modelling across technical triplicates. TCRdb trimmed public reads at Q25 via fastp, called clones via MiXCR and kept in-frame beta chains. Each CDR3 protein gets just one entry, which takes the most common genes and DNA from the rows behind it. The V and J calls here are based on TCRdb, not the publication. The sample table shows about 35,000 distinct CDR3 sequences, and almost 7.5% are seen once. The ten largest clones add up to roughly 4.5% of the sample.

The V and J ends are trimmed by 0 bases and 7 bases, leaving 4 bases between them. The CDR3 goes from the cysteine to the phenylalanine over 12 residues. The sequence is cut down to CDR3 DNA, 36 bases in frame from base 1. The sequencing input was PBMCs. The sequence was collected from a woman between 35 and 50 years old in good health. The V and J segments used are TRBV12-3 or TRBV12-4 and TRBJ1-5; the D gene cannot be resolved reliably. The CDR3 here reads CASSLAGQPQHF. The DNA sequence is as follows: TGTGCCAGCAGTTTAGCGGGCCAGCCCCAGCATTTT.